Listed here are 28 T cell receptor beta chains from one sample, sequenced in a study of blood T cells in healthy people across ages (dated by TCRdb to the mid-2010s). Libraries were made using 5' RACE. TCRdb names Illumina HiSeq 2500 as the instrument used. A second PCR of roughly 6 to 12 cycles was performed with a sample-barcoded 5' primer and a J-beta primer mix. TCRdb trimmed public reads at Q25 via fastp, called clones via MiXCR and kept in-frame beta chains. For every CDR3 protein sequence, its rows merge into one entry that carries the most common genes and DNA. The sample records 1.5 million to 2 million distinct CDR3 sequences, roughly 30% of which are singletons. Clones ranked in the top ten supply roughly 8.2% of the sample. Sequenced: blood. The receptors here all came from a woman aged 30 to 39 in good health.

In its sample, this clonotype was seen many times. Here the CDR3 DNA reads TGTGCCAGCAGTCCTACAGGTCCCGATACGCAGTATTTT. Amino acid sequence: CASSPTGPDTQYF. This rearrangement joins TRBV25-1 to TRBJ2-3, with TRBD1 as a possible D gene (5 bases). Deletions cut 5 bases from V and 6 bases from J, with 12 bases between. The CDR3 sequence is 13 residues long. Germline CDR1 MGHDK, CDR2 SYGVNS.

DNA for the CDR3: TGTGCCTGGAGTGGGGGACAGGGCAATCAGCCCCAGCATTTT. Translating gives CAWSGGQGNQPQHF. The chain couples TRBV30 to TRBJ1-5; 8 bases match TRBD1. The V gene end was trimmed by 1 base and the J gene end by 2 bases; junction bases not matched to a gene: 1. The CDR3 runs to 14 residues. Germline lookup yields CDR1 GTSNPN and CDR2 SVGIG (reference sequence).

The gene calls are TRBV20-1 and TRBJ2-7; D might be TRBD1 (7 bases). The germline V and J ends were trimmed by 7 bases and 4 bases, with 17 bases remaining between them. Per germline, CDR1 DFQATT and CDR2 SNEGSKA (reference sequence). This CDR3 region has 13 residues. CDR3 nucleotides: TGCAGTGTCGGCCAGGGGGGTACGTACGAGCAGTACTTC. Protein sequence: CSVGQGGTYEQYF.

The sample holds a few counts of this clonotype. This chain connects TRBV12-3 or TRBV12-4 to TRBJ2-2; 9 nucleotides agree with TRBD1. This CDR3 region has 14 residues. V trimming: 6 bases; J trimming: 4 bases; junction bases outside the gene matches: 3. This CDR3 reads CASRGTGITGELFF. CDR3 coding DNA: TGTGCCAGCAGGGGGACAGGGATCACCGGGGAGCTGTTTTTT.

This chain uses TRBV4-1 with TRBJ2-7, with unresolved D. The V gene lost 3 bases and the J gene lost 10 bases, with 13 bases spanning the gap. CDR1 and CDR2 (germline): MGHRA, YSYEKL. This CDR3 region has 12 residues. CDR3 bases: TGCGCCAGCAGCCAGGAGTCTGGGCCCCAGTACTTC. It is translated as CASSQESGPQYF.

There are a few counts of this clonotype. Here the CDR3 reads CASSVIGNEQYF. The DNA for the CDR3 is TGTGCCAGCAGCGTAATTGGAAATGAGCAGTACTTC. This chain links TRBV9 with TRBJ2-4, with D uncertain. V was trimmed by 1 base and J by 13 bases, leaving 12 bases between them. This CDR3 has 12 amino acids. Germline V lookup: CDR1 SGDLS, CDR2 YYNGEE.

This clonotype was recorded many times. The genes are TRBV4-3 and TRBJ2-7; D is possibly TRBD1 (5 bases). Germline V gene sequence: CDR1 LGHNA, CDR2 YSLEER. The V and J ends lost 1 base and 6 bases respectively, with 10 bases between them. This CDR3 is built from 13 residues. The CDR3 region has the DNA TGCGCCAGCAGCCAAGGGCAGGGCCGCGAGCAGTACTTC. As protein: CASSQGQGREQYF.

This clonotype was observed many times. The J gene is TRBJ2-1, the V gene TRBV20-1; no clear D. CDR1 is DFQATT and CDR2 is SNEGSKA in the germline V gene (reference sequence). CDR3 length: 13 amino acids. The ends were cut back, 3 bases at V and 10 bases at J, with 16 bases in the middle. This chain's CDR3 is CSARSLLGQEQFF. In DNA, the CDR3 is TGCAGTGCTAGGTCCCTCCTGGGTCAGGAGCAGTTCTTC.

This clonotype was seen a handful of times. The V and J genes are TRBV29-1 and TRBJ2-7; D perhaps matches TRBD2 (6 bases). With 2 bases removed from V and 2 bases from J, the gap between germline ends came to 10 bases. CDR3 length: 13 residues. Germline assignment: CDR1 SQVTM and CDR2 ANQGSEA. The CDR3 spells CSVELRDPYEQYF. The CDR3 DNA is TGCAGCGTTGAACTGCGGGACCCCTACGAGCAGTACTTC.

The DNA of the CDR3 is TGTGCCAGCTCCCCGGAGGGTTCGACGCAGTATTTT. Translated: CASSPEGSTQYF. The rearrangement uses TRBV18 and TRBJ2-3; D may be TRBD2 (6 bases). The V end lost 6 bases, the J end lost 9 bases, and 13 bases lay between the germline ends. This CDR3 has 12 residues. Germline V gene sequence: CDR1 KGHSH, CDR2 LQKENI. The variable domain in full, completed from reference TRBV18 and TRBJ2-3, reads NAGVMQNPRHLVRRRGQEARLRCSPMKGHSHVYWYRQLPEEGLKFMVYLQKENIIDESGMPKERFSAEFPKEGPSILRIQQVVRGDSAAYFCASSPEGSTQYFGPGTRLTVL.

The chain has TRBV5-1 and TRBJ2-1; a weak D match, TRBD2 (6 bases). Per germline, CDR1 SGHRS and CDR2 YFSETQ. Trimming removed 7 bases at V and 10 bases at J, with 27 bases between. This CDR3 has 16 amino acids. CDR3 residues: CASGEGLPSNFYEQFF. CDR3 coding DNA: TGCGCCAGCGGCGAGGGACTCCCTTCTAATTTCTACGAGCAGTTCTTC.

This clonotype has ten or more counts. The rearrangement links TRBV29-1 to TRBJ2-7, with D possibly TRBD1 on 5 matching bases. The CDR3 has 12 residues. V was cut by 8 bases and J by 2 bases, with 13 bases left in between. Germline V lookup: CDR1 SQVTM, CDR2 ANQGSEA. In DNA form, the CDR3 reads TGCAGCACAGAAGACAGCACCTACGAGCAGTACTTC. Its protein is CSTEDSTYEQYF.

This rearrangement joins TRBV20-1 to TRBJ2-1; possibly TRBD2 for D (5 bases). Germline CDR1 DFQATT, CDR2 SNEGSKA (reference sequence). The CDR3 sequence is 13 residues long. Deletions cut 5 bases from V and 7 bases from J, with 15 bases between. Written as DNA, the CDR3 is TGCAGTGCTCCTCCAAATCCGGGAAATGAGCAGTTCTTC. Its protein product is CSAPPNPGNEQFF.

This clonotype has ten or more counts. The DNA of the CDR3 is TGTGCCAGCAGCTTTTGGGAAAGCAATCAGCCCCAGCATTTT. It is translated as CASSFWESNQPQHF. This rearrangement joins TRBV7-2 to TRBJ1-5; no definite D call. Germline CDR1 reads SGHTA; CDR2 reads FQGNSA. V gave up 3 bases and J gave up 1 base, with 7 bases separating them. The CDR3 runs to 14 residues.

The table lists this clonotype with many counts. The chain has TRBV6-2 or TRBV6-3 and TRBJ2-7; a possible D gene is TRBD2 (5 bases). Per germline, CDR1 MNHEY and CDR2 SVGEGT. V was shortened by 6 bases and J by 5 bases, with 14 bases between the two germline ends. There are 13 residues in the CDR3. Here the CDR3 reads CASSQLFGDEQYF. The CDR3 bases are TGTGCCAGCAGCCAACTCTTCGGGGACGAGCAGTACTTC.

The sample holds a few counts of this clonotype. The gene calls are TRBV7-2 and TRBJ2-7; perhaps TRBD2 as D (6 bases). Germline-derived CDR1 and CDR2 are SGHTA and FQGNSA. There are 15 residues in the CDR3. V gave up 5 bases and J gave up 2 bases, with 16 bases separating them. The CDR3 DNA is TGTGCCAGCAGCCGTTCGGGACTTAAAGCCTACGAGCAGTACTTC. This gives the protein CASSRSGLKAYEQYF.

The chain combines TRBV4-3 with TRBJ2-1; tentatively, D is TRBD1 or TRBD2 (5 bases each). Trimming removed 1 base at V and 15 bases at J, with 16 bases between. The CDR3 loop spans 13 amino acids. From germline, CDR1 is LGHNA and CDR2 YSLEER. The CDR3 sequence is CASSQGPGTQPFF. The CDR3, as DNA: TGCGCCAGCAGCCAAGGGCCCGGGACCCAACCGTTCTTC.

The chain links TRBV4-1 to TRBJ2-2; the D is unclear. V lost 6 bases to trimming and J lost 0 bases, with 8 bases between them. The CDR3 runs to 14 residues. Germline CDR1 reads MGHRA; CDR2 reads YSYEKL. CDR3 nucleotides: TGCGCCAGCAGACCACCAGCGAACACCGGGGAGCTGTTTTTT. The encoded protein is CASRPPANTGELFF.

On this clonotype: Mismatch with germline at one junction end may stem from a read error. In DNA form, the CDR3 reads TGTGCCTGCAGCTTGAGCGGGACTAGCTCCTACGAGCAGTACTTC. Translated: CACSLSGTSSYEQYF. This chain connects TRBV5-5 to TRBJ2-4; 8 bases fit TRBD2. The DNA matches TRBJ2-7 better at its end, which makes the J call doubtful. CDR1 is SGHKS and CDR2 is YYEKEE in the germline V gene (reference sequence). The CDR3 runs to 15 residues.

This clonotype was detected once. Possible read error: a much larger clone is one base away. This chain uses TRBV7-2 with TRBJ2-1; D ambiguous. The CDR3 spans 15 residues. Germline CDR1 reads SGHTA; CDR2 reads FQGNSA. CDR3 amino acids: CAGSLGPHSYNEQFF. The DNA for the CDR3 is TGTGCCGGCAGCTTAGGTCCGCACTCCTACAATGAGCAGTTCTTC.

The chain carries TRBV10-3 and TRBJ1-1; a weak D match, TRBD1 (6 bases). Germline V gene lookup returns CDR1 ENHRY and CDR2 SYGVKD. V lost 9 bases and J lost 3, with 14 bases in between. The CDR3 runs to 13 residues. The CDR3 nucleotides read TGTGCCATGTCTAGGACAGTGGACACTGAAGCTTTCTTT. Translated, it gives CAMSRTVDTEAFF.

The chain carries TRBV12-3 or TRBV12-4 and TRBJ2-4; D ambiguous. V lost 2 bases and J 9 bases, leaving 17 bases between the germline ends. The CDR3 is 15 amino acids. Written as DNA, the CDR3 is TGTGCCAGCAGTTTATCGTTCGGTCGGGCACCCATTCAGTACTTC. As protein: CASSLSFGRAPIQYF.

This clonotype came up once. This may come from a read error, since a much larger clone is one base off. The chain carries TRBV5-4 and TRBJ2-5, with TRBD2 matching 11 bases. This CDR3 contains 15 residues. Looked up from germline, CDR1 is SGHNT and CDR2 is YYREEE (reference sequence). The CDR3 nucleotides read TGTGTCAGCAGCCGGGGACTAGCGGAACAAGAGACCCAGTACTTC. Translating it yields CVSSRGLAEQETQYF.

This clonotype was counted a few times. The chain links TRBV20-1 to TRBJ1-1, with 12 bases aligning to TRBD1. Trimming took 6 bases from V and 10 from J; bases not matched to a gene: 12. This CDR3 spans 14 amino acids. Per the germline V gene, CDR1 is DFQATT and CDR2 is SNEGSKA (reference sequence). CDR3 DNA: TGCAGTGCCAAACCGGGACAGGGGGCTCATGGAGCTTTCTTT. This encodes CSAKPGQGAHGAFF.

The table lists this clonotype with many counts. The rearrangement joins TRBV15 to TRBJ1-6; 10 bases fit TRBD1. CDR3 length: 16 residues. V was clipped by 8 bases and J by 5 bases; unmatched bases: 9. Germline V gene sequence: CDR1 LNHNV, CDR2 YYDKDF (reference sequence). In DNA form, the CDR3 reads TGTGCCACCCCCTATAGTGGGACAGGGGATAATTCACCCCTCCACTTT. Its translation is CATPYSGTGDNSPLHF. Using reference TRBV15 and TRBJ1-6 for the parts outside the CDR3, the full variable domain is DAMVIQNPRYQVTQFGKPVTLSCSQTLNHNVMYWYQQKSSQAPKLLFHYYDKDFNNEADTPDNFQSRRPNTSFCFLDIRSPGLGDTAMYLCATPYSGTGDNSPLHFGNGTRLTVT.

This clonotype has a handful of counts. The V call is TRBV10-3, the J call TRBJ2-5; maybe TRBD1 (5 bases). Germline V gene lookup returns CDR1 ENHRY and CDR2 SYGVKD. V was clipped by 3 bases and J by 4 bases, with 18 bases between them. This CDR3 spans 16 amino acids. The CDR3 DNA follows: TGTGCCATCAGTGAACCAAGGGGCGCTAAGTTAGAGACCCAGTACTTC. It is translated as CAISEPRGAKLETQYF.

CDR3 sequence reads: CASTPLWPTSGRSNEQFF. CDR3 sequence (DNA): TGTGCCAGCACGCCTCTTTGGCCCACTAGCGGGAGGAGCAATGAGCAGTTCTTC. This rearrangement joins TRBV12-3 or TRBV12-4 to TRBJ2-1, with 12 bases identical to TRBD2. The V and J ends lost 7 bases and 6 bases, in that order; junction bases with no gene match: 16. The CDR3 length is 18 residues.

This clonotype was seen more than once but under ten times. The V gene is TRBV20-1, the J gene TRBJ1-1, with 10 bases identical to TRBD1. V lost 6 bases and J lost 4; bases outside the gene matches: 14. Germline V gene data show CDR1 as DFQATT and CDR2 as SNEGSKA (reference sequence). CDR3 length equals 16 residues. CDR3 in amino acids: CSAPDRGRSMGTEAFF. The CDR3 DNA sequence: TGCAGTGCGCCTGACAGGGGGCGTTCGATGGGCACTGAAGCTTTCTTT.